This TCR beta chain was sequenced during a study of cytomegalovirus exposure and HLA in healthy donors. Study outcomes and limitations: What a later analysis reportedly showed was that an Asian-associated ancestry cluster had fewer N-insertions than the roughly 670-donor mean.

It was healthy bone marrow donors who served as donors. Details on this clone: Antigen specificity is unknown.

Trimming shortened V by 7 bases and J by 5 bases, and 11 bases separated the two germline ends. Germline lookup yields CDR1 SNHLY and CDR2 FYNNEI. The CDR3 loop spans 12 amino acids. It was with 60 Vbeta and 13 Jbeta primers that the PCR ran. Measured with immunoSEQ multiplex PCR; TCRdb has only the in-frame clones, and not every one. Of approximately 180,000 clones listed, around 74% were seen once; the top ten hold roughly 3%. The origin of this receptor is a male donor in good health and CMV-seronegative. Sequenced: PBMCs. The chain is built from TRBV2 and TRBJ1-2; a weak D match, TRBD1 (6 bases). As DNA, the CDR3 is TGTGCCAGCATCTGGACAGATTATGGCTACACCTTC. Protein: CASIWTDYGYTF.